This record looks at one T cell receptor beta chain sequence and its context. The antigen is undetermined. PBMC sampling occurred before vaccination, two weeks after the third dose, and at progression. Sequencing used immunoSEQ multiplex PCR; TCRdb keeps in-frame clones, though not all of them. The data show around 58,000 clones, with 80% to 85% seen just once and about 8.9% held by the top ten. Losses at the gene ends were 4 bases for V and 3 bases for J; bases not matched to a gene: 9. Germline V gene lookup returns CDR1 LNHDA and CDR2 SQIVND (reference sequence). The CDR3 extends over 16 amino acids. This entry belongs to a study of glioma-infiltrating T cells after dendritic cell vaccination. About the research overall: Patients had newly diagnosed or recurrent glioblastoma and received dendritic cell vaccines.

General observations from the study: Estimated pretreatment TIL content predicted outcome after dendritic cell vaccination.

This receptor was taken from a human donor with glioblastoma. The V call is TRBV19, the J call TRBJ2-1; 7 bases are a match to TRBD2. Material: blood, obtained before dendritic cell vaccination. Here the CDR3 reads CASSKASGQLYNEQFF. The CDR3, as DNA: TGTGCCAGTAGTAAGGCTAGCGGCCAACTCTACAATGAGCAGTTCTTC.